This record concerns one T cell receptor (beta chain) sequence. Its antigen is currently unknown. The sample comes from a study of shared clonotypes between healthy human individuals. Regarding the study as a whole: It was expected that sequencing depth would affect clonotype sharing among donors.

Some clones are missing from TCRdb's copy, which holds only in-frame ones; the method was immunoSEQ multiplex PCR. The sample holds about 2 million clones, less than 95% seen once. Germline lookup yields CDR1 SQVTM and CDR2 ANQGSEA. The CDR3 sequence is 13 residues long. The V gene lost 5 bases and the J gene lost 0 bases, with 9 bases spanning the gap. Positive CCR7 selection of CD45RO-negative cells yielded the naive CD8 cells, and terminally differentiated effector memory CD45RA+ cells were excluded. This chain uses TRBV29-1 with TRBJ2-3; D could derive from TRBD1 or TRBD2 (6 bases each). The specimen sequenced was naive CD8+ T cells sorted from blood. The source is a man aged 18 to 29 in good health. The CDR3 loop reads CSVQGTSTDTQYF. The CDR3 DNA reads as TGCAGCGTTCAGGGGACTAGCACAGATACGCAGTATTTT.